Reported below is one T cell receptor beta chain. Germline V CDR1 and CDR2: MGHRA, YSYEKL. The CDR3 spans 15 residues. Trimming at V came to 4 bases and at J to 5 bases, leaving 4 bases not matched to a gene. This specimen comes from a study of blood T cell repertoires in COVID-19. About the research overall: Italy, Spain and the United States were the sources of the convalescent and acute COVID-19 samples. The analysed material was cDNA or gDNA that came from T cells, B-cell-depleted T cells, or PBMCs.

In the original processing: By means of reference gene primer amplification, nucleated cell counts were estimated. Clones were read by immunoSEQ multiplex PCR, and TCRdb kept only the in-frame ones, dropping some. That table is the source of V, J and clone size, and D and trimming were worked out from the DNA. The repertoire includes 410,000 or so clones, 70% to 90% of them detected once, and almost 1.5% sits in the top ten. The sample comprised peripheral blood. The receptor was isolated from a woman younger than 45 with active or convalescent COVID-19. V is TRBV4-1 and J is TRBJ2-2; TRBD2 matches at 10 bases. Here the CDR3 DNA reads TGCGCCAGCAGCCTAGGACTAGCGGTAACCGGGGAGCTGTTTTTT. This translates into CASSLGLAVTGELFF.